What follows are 18 T cell receptor beta chains derived from one specimen sequenced in a study of T cells in Graves' hyperthyroidism and ophthalmopathy. Regions amplified from RNA transcripts were the TCR beta CDR3 regions. First-round RT-PCR targeting the TCR CDR3 was performed with the HTBI primer set. Each CDR3 protein gets one entry after TCRdb re-called the multiplex PCR reads with MiXCR. The sample records approximately 620,000 distinct CDR3 sequences, approximately 15% being singletons. The specimen was blood. Receptor source: a woman aged 25 to 39 with Graves' hyperthyroidism that later progressed to Graves' ophthalmopathy.

There are many counts of this clonotype. This chain links TRBV28 with TRBJ2-5; D is uncertain. CDR1 is MDHEN, CDR2 SYDVKM, per germline. The CDR3 spans 15 residues. Trimming shortened V by 7 bases and J by 5 bases, and 20 bases separated the two germline ends. In nucleotides, the CDR3 is TGTGCCAGCAAGTTTGATAGGGTACCCGCGGAGACCCAGTACTTC. Amino acids: CASKFDRVPAETQYF.

This clonotype was found many times. The V call is TRBV24-1, the J call TRBJ1-2; TRBD1 agrees at 7 bases. The CDR3 is 12 residues long. V shed 10 bases and J 1 base; nucleotides not matched to a gene: 2. Per the germline V gene, CDR1 is KGHDR and CDR2 is SFDVKD. CDR3 in DNA: TGTGCCACGAGGGACAGTAACTATGGCTACACCTTC. It codes for CATRDSNYGYTF.

This clonotype has ten or more counts. The CDR3 DNA reads as TGCAGCGTTGACGGAGCAGGGGGCCGACAAGAGACCCAGTACTTC. This codes for CSVDGAGGRQETQYF. The rearrangement uses TRBV29-1 and TRBJ2-5; 8 nucleotides match TRBD1. The germline gives CDR1 SQVTM, CDR2 ANQGSEA. V shed 3 bases and J 2 bases; nucleotides not matched to a gene: 8. The CDR3 contains 15 residues.

With respect to this clonotype: The junction departs from the called germline gene at one end, perhaps through a read error. The chain is built from TRBV14 and TRBJ2-7; D unresolved. This CDR3 contains 11 residues. Germline CDR1 reads SGHDN; CDR2 reads FVKESK. Here the CDR3 reads CASSQASGKIF. As DNA, the CDR3 is TGTGCCAGCAGCCAAGCTTCAGGCAAGATCTTC.

This clonotype was counted only a few times. This rearrangement joins TRBV4-2 to TRBJ2-5; D is unresolved. CDR3 length equals 14 residues. In germline, CDR1 is LGHNA, CDR2 YNFKEQ. Trimming pared 1 base from V and 2 bases from J, leaving 8 bases between. The CDR3 DNA sequence: TGTGCCAGCAGCCAAGCACAGCGACAAGAGACCCAGTACTTC. Its protein product is CASSQAQRQETQYF.

The rearrangement links TRBV27 to TRBJ1-1; a possible D gene is TRBD1 (5 bases). The CDR3 is 15 residues long. Germline assignment: CDR1 MNHEY and CDR2 SMNVEV (reference sequence). V was shortened by 3 bases and J by 0 bases, with 11 bases between the two germline ends. CDR3 protein: CASSFTGTVNTEAFF. The CDR3 nucleotides read TGTGCCAGCAGTTTCACCGGGACTGTGAACACTGAAGCTTTCTTT.

This clonotype has a count of ten or more. The genes are TRBV12-3 or TRBV12-4 and TRBJ2-1; unclear D gene. The V and J ends lost 7 bases and 2 bases respectively, with 12 bases between them. CDR3 length: 14 residues. The DNA for the CDR3 is TGTGCCAGCACCCGGGCTGGGGCCTACAATGAGCAGTTCTTC. This gives the protein CASTRAGAYNEQFF.

This clonotype was counted between two and nine times. The chain combines TRBV5-1 with TRBJ2-1; D is unresolved. This CDR3 contains 15 residues. The germline V and J ends were trimmed by 0 bases and 2 bases, with 9 bases remaining between them. Per germline, CDR1 SGHRS and CDR2 YFSETQ. The CDR3 region is CASSLGVGPYNEQFF. As DNA, the CDR3 is TGCGCCAGCAGCTTGGGGGTCGGACCCTACAATGAGCAGTTCTTC.

This clonotype showed up many times. This sequence joins TRBV20-1 and TRBJ2-3, with D maybe TRBD2 (6 bases). This CDR3 region has 14 residues. Germline V gene sequence: CDR1 DFQATT, CDR2 SNEGSKA (reference sequence). V was shortened by 4 bases and J by 1 base, with 12 bases between the two germline ends. CDR3 sequence reads: CSANPGGRTDTQYF. Here the CDR3 DNA reads TGCAGTGCTAACCCCGGGGGACGCACAGATACGCAGTATTTT.

This clonotype was recorded many times. The CDR3 region is CASSTGALGNQPQHF. CDR3 DNA: TGTGCCAGCTCAACAGGCGCTTTGGGGAATCAGCCCCAGCATTTT. J is TRBJ1-5 and V is TRBV6-1; perhaps TRBD1 as D (5 bases). Germline CDR1 reads MNHNS; CDR2 reads SASEGT. This CDR3 region has 15 residues. V was pared by 8 bases and J by 4 bases, with 18 bases between.

This clonotype appeared many times. The chain uses TRBV9 and TRBJ2-3; 16 positions match TRBD2. Germline loops: CDR1 SGDLS, CDR2 YYNGEE. The J segment lost 2 bases and the V segment lost 1 base, leaving 10 bases of the junction unmatched. This CDR3 is 20 amino acids long. For the CDR3, the DNA is TGTGCCAGCAGCGTACTCCTTTCCGGGACTAGCGGGAGGGCCACAGATACGCAGTATTTT. Amino acids: CASSVLLSGTSGRATDTQYF.

This clonotype has ten or more counts. The rearrangement uses TRBV5-8 and TRBJ2-7; 8 bases map to TRBD1. The CDR3 contains 17 residues. V trimming: 1 base; J trimming: 3 bases; junction bases outside the gene matches: 12. Per the germline V gene, CDR1 is SGHTS and CDR2 is YDEGEE. The CDR3 DNA reads TGTGCCAGCAGCTTGAGGACAGGGTTAAGTCTCAGCTACGAGCAGTACTTC. It translates to CASSLRTGLSLSYEQYF.

This clonotype appeared a few times. The V call is TRBV20-1, the J call TRBJ2-5; no clear D. V lost 5 bases to trimming and J lost 3 bases, with 16 bases between them. The CDR3 covers 14 residues. Looked up from germline, CDR1 is DFQATT and CDR2 is SNEGSKA (reference sequence). CDR3 loop: CSAELGQQEETQYF. The CDR3 nucleotides read TGCAGTGCTGAACTCGGGCAGCAAGAAGAGACCCAGTACTTC.

The J gene is TRBJ2-2, the V gene TRBV7-3; 7 bases map to TRBD2. J gave up 0 bases and V 4 bases, and 2 bases lay outside the gene matches. Germline CDR1 reads SGHTA; CDR2 reads FQGTGA. The CDR3 is made up of 15 amino acids. The CDR3 sequence is CASSSSGPNTGELFF. The CDR3 bases are TGTGCCAGCAGCTCTAGCGGACCGAACACCGGGGAGCTGTTTTTT. The whole variable domain, filled in from reference TRBV7-3 and TRBJ2-2, reads GAGVSQTPSNKVTEKGKYVELRCDPISGHTALYWYRQSLGQGPEFLIYFQGTGAADDSGLPNDRFFAVRPEGSVSTLKIQRTERGDSAVYLCASSSSGPNTGELFFGEGSRLTVL.

The J gene is TRBJ2-7, the V gene TRBV20-1; TRBD1 matches 11 bases. The CDR3 length is 15 residues. The germline V gene encodes CDR1 DFQATT and CDR2 SNEGSKA (reference sequence). Trimming removed 2 bases from V and 3 bases from J; junction bases left unmatched: 6. Here the CDR3 reads CSARPAGTGGYEQYF. The CDR3 coding sequence is TGCAGTGCTAGACCCGCGGGGACAGGGGGCTACGAGCAGTACTTC.

The chain recombines TRBV14 with TRBJ2-7, with 8 bases lining up with TRBD2. Losses at the gene ends were 2 bases for V and 3 bases for J; bases not matched to a gene: 18. Germline V gives CDR1 SGHDN, CDR2 FVKESK. The CDR3 is made up of 19 amino acids. Here the CDR3 DNA reads TGTGCCAGCAGCCAAAGATATGCCACTCCGGGGGGGAACCTCTACGAGCAGTACTTC. It is translated as CASSQRYATPGGNLYEQYF.

In this sample, this clonotype turned up many times. The genes are TRBV20-1 and TRBJ2-3; D may be TRBD1 (6 bases). This CDR3 is built from 17 residues. Trimming shortened V by 1 base and J by 6 bases, and 23 bases separated the two germline ends. From germline, CDR1 is DFQATT and CDR2 SNEGSKA (reference sequence). For the CDR3, the DNA is TGCAGTGCTAGAGTCTTTTGGACAGAAGGGTATTTGGATACGCAGTATTTT. Residues: CSARVFWTEGYLDTQYF.

This clonotype was seen ten or more times. The rearrangement links TRBV28 to TRBJ1-1; D unresolved. This CDR3 has 12 residues. Trimming left V 10 bases short and J 4 bases short, with 13 bases between. CDR1 is MDHEN, CDR2 SYDVKM, per germline. The CDR3 sequence: CATTVGFTEAFF. For the CDR3, the DNA is TGTGCCACGACCGTAGGGTTCACTGAAGCTTTCTTT.